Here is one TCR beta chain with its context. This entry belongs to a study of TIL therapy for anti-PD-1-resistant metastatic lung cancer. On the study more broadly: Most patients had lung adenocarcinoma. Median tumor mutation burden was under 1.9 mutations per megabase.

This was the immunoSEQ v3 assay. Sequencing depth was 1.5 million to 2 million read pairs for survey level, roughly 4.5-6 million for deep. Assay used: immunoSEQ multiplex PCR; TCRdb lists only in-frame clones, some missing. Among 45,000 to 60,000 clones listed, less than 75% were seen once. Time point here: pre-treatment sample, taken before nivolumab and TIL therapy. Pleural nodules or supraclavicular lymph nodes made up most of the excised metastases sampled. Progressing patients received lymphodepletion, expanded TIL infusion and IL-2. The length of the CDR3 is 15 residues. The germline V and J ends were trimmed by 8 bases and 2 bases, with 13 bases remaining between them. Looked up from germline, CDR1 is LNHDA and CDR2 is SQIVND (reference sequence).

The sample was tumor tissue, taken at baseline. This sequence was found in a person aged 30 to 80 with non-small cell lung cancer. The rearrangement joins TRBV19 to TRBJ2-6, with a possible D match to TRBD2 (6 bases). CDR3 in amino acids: CASRRPGAGANVLTF. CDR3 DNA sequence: TGTGCCAGTCGCAGACCGGGGGCTGGGGCCAACGTCCTGACTTTC.